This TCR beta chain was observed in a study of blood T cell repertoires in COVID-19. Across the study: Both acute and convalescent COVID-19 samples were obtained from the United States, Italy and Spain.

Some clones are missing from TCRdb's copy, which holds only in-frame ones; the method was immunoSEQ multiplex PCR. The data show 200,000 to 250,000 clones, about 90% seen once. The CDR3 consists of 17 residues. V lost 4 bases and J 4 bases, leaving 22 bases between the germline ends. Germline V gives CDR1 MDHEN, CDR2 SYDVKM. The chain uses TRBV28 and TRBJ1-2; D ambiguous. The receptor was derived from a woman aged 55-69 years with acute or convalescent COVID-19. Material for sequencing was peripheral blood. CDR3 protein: CASSSPGSPSFSYGYTF. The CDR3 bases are TGTGCCAGCAGTTCCCCGGGATCCCCTTCCTTCTCCTATGGCTACACCTTC.